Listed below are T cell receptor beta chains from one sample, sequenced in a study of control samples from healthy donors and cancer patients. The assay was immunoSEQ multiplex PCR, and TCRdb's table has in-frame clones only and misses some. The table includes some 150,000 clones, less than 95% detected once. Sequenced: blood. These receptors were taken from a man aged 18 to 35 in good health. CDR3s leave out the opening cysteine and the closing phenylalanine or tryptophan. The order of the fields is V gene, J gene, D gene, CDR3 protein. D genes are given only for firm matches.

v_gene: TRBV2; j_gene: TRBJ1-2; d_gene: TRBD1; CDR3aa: AIRTGLVNYGYT
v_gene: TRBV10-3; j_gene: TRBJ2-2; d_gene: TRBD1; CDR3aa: AISERGGPNTGELF
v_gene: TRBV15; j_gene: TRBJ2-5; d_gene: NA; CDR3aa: ATSGGAQRPFAETQY
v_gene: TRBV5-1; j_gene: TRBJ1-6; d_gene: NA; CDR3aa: ASSLAVTADNSPLH
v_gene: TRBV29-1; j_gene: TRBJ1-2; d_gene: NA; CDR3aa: SVGYPTGRVGYT
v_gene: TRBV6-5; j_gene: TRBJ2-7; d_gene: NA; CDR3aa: ASSYSGPPGDEQY
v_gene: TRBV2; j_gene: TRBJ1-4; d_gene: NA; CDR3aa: ASKETNEKLF
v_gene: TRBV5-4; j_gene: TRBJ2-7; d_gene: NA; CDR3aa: ASSSPYEQY
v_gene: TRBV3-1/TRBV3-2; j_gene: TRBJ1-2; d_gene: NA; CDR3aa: ASSQVFVVLGEDGYT
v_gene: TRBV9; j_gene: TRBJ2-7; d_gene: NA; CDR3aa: ASSVGIGFHEQY
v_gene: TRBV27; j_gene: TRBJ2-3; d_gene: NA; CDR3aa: ASSFSSGADTQY
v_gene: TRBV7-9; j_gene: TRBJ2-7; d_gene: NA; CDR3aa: ASSSRTEQY
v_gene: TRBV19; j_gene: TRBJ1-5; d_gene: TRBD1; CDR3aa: ASSMNTGGIDNQPQH
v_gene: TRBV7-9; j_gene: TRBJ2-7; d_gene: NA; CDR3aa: ASSLGPAREQY
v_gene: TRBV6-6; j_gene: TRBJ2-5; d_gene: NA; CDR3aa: ASSYPGAQETQY
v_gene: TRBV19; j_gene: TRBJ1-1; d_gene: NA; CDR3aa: ASRDPLGWAEAF
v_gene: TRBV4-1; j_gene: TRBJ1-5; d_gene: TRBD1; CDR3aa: ASSQEGQGVQPQH
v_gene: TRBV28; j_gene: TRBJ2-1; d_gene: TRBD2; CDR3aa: ASNKAGGYNEQF
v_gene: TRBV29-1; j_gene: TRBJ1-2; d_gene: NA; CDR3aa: SGVTENYGYT
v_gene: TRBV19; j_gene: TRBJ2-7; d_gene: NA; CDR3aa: ASSIVLGVSYEQY
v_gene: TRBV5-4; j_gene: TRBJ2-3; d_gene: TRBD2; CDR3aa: ASSPGLAGNTDTQY
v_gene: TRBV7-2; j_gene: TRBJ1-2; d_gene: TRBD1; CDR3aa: ASSLTGGRGYT
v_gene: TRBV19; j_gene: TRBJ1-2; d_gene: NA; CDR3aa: ASTPRRVFYGYT
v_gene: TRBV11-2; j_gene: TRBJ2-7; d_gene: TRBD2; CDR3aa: ASSLVSGGRIYEQY
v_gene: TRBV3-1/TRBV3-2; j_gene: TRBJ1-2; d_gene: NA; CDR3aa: ASSQGAKYGYT
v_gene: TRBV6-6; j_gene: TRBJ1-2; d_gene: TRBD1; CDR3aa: ASSLDRESGYT
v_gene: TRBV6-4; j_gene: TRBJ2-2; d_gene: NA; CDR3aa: ASSDNSVTGELF
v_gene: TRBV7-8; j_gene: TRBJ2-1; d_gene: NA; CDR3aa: ASSWDRLFGGGDNEQF
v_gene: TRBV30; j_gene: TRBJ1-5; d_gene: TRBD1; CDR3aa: AWNRGDQPQH
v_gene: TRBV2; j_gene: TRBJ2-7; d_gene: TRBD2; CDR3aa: ASRYRAGGLDEQY
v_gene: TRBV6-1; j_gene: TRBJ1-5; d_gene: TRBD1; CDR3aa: ASSDQGEGLQPQH
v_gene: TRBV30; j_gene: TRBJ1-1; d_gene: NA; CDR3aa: AWTTGTEAF
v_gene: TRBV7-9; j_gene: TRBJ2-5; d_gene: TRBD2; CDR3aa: ASSPTGGGETQY
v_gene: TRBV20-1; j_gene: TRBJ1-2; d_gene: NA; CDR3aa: SARDMGGYT
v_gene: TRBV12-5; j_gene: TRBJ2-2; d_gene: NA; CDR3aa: ASGPTGNTGELF
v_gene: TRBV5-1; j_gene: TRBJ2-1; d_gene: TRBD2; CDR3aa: ASSLVTGRGGLEQF
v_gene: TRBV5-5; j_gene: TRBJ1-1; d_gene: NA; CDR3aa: ASSLIRERTEAF
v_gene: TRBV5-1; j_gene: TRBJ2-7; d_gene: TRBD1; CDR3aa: ASSRGQGGRNEQY
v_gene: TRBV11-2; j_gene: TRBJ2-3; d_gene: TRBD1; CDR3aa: ASSPVPGQGADTQY
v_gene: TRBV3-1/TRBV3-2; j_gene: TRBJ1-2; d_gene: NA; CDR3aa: ASSHLRAGYGYT
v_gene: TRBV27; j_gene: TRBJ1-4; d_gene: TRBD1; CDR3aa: ASSFPVDRGEKLF
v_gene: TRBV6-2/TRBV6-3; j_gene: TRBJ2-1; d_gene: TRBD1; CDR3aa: ASSQSGTGRHNEQF
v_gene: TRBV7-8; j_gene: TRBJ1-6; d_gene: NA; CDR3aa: ASRQTGREVSPLH
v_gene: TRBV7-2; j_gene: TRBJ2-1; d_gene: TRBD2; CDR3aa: ASSFMTSGYNEQF
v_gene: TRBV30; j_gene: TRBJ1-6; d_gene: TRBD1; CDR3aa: AWSVEGAISFSSYNSPLH
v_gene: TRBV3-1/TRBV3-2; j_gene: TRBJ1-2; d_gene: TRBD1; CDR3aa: ASSQIRDRAFDYGYT
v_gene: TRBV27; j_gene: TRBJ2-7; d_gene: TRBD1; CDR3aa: ASSRQTVQGNYEQY
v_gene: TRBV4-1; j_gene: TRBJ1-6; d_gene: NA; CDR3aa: ASSQAQVGSDSPLH
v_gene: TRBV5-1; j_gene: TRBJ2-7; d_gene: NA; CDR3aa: ASRSGGPPVGGGNEQY
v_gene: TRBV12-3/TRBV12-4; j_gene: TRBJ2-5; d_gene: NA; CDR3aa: ASSSEEETQY
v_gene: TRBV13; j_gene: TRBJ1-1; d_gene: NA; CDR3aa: ASSLSGVEAF
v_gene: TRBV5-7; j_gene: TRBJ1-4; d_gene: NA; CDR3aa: ASRSGQFLNEKLF
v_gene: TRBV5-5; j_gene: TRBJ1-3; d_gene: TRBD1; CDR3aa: ASSGIQGPGNTIY